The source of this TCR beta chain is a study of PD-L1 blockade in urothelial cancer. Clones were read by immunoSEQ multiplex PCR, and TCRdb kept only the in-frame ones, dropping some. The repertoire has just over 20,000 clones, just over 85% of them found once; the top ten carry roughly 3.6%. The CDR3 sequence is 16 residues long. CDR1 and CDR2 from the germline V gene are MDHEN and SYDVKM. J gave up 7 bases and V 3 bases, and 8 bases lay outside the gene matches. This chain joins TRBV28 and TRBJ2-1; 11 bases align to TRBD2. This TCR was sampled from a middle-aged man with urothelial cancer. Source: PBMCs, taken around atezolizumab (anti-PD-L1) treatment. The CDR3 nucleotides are TGTGCCAGCAGTTTCAGATTCCTAGCGGGGGGTAATGAGCAGTTCTTC. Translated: CASSFRFLAGGNEQFF.